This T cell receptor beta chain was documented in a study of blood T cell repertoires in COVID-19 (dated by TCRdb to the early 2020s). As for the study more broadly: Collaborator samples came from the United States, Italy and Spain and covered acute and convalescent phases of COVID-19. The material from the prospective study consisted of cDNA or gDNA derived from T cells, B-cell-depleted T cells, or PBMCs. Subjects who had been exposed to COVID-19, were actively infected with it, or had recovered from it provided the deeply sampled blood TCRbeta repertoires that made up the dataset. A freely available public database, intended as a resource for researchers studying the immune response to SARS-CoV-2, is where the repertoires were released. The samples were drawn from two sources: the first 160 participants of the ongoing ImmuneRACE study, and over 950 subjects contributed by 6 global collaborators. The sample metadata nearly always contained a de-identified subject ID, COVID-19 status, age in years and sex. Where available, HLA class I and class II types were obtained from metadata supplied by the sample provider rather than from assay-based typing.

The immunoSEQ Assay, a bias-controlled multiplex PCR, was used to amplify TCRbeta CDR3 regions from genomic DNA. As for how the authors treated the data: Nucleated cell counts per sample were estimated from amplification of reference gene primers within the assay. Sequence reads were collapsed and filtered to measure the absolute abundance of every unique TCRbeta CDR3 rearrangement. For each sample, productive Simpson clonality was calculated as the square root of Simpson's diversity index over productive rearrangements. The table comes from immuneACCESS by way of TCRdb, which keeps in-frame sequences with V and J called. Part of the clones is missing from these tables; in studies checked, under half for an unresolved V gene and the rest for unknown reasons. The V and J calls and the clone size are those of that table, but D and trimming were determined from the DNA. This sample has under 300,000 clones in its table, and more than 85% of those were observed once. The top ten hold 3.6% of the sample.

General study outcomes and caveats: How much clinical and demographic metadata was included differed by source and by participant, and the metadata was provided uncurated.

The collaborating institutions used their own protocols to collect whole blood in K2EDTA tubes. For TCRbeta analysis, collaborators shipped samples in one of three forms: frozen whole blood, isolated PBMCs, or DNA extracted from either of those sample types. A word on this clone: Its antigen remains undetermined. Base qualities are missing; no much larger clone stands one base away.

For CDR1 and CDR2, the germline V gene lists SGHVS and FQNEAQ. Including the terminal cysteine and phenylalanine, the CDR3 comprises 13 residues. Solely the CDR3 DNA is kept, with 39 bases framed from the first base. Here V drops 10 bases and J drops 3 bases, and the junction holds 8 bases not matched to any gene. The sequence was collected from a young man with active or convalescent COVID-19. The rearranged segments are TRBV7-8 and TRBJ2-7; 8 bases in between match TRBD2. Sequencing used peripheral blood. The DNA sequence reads TGTGCCACCCGGACTAGCCGAGGCTACGAGCAGTACTTC. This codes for CATRTSRGYEQYF.